These T cell receptor beta chains were read from a single sample in a study of T cell responses to AZD1222 COVID-19 vaccine. Here immunoSEQ multiplex PCR was the method, and the copy in TCRdb shows in-frame clones only, minus some. The data show about 190,000 clones, 85% to 95% seen once. Specimen: peripheral blood, collected on day 0 of AZD1222 vaccination. All receptors derive from an adult in good health. The CDR3 runs from the conserved cysteine through the conserved F or W. A D gene is named only where the DNA matches it firmly. A row's size may be missing; if present it is once, few, many or a size class.

size,J,D,V,length,DNA,CDR3
-,TRBJ2-2,TRBD2,TRBV6-5,13,TGTGCCAGCAGCGGGGGGAGCACCGGGGAGCTGTTTTTT,CASSGGSTGELFF
-,TRBJ2-1,TRBD1,TRBV11-3,14,TGTGCCAGCAGCTTGGGACAGCAATACAATGAGCAGTTCTTC,CASSLGQQYNEQFF
-,TRBJ1-5,-,TRBV9,15,TGTGCCAGCAGCGTAGAGGGAGGGGGCAATCAGCCCCAGCATTTT,CASSVEGGGNQPQHF
-,TRBJ2-1,-,TRBV3-1/TRBV3-2,17,TGTGCCAGCAGTCCGAAAACAGGGTTTTATAGGGGTAATGAGCAGTTCTTC,CASSPKTGFYRGNEQFF
-,TRBJ1-3,TRBD1,TRBV27,17,TGTGCCAGCAGTTTACCCCGATTTACAGGGGCTGGAAACACCATATATTTT,CASSLPRFTGAGNTIYF
once,TRBJ2-7,-,TRBV19,16,TGTGCCAGTAGTATAGATGATCTCGGACAGCCTTACGAGCAGTACTTC,CASSIDDLGQPYEQYF
-,TRBJ1-6,-,TRBV7-9,16,TGTGCCAGCAGCACCCATAGTCCGCCCCGAGTAGCACCCCTCCACTTT,CASSTHSPPRVAPLHF
-,TRBJ2-3,TRBD2,TRBV27,16,TGTGCCAGCAGTTTATTGGTGGGGGGGGGCACAGATACGCAGTATTTT,CASSLLVGGGTDTQYF
once,TRBJ1-3,-,TRBV7-6,15,TGTGCCAGCAGCTCCCAGGGCCTCTCTGGAAACACCATATATTTT,CASSSQGLSGNTIYF
-,TRBJ1-2,-,TRBV4-1,15,TGCGCCAGCAGCCAAGAGGGGAGCGTAGGCTATGGCTACACCTTC,CASSQEGSVGYGYTF
-,TRBJ1-4,TRBD1,TRBV9,15,TGTGCCAGCAGCCCGGGGACAGGGGGTAATGAAAAACTGTTTTTT,CASSPGTGGNEKLFF
-,TRBJ1-1,-,TRBV7-3,15,TGTGCCAGCAGCTTAAGATTGGGCAGGGTGACTGAAGCTTTCTTT,CASSLRLGRVTEAFF
-,TRBJ2-3,-,TRBV12-3/TRBV12-4,13,TGTGCCAGCAGTTCGAGCCGCGGAGATACGCAGTATTTT,CASSSSRGDTQYF
-,TRBJ2-7,TRBD2,TRBV7-8,14,TGTGCCAGCGGCCGGCTAGCGGTTACCTACGAGCAGTACTTC,CASGRLAVTYEQYF
-,TRBJ2-7,TRBD1,TRBV6-5,15,TGTGCCAGCAGTTACGATGGACAGGTCACCTACGAGCAGTACTTC,CASSYDGQVTYEQYF
once,TRBJ1-5,TRBD1,TRBV28,14,TGTGCCAGCAGTTTAGCGACAGGGCGTCAGCCCCAGCATTTT,CASSLATGRQPQHF
-,TRBJ1-4,TRBD1,TRBV28,17,TGTGCCAGCAGTCTAGGGGACAGGGGGGGGACTAATGAAAAACTGTTTTTT,CASSLGDRGGTNEKLFF
few,TRBJ1-2,TRBD1,TRBV9,18,TGTGCCAGCAGCGTAGCCCCCGCAGGGGGGACCACTAACTATGGCTACACCTTC,CASSVAPAGGTTNYGYTF
-,TRBJ1-1,-,TRBV7-2,13,TGTGCCAGCAGCGTCGGGAGTACCACTGAAGCTTTCTTT,CASSVGSTTEAFF
-,TRBJ1-5,-,TRBV4-1,15,TGCGCCAGCCGAACCTCGATCGTAAGCAATCAGCCCCAGCATTTT,CASRTSIVSNQPQHF
-,TRBJ2-4,-,TRBV19,15,TGTGCCAGTAGTATATCATCGCTAGCCAAAAACATTCAGTACTTC,CASSISSLAKNIQYF
-,TRBJ2-1,TRBD1,TRBV12-5,13,TGTGCTAGTGATCGGACAGGTGCCAATGAGCAGTTCTTC,CASDRTGANEQFF
once,TRBJ2-1,-,TRBV18,13,TGTGCCAGCTCACCACTAACATACAATGAGCAGTTCTTC,CASSPLTYNEQFF